The rows below give T cell receptor beta chains drawn from one sample of a study of metastatic and nonmetastatic thyroid tumors. TCRdb reanalyzed the PCR reads via MiXCR. Found here are roughly 53,000 clones, more than 20% of them singletons; the top ten hold roughly 3.7%. Sequenced material: blood. These receptors originate from a female donor with papillary thyroid cancer or a benign thyroid nodule (not recorded which). Some clones in this sample may be carry-over from other donors' samples. Both conserved end residues are part of each CDR3. D genes are given only for firm matches. The size entry is marked missing in some rows and otherwise reads once, few, many or a size class.

>TRBD1|many|TRBJ1-5|TRBV29-1
CSVRQGNSNQPQHF
TGCAGCGTTCGACAGGGGAATAGCAATCAGCCCCAGCATTTT
>.|few|TRBJ1-2|TRBV28
CASSSEAFYYGYTF
TGTGCCAGCAGTTCAGAGGCGTTCTACTATGGCTACACCTTC
>TRBD1|many|TRBJ2-3|TRBV19
CASMDRTRTDTQYF
TGTGCCAGTATGGACAGGACTCGCACAGATACGCAGTATTTT
>TRBD1|.|TRBJ2-3|TRBV5-1
CARGLPSGQGTSTDTQYF
TGCGCCAGAGGCTTGCCCTCTGGACAGGGCACCAGCACAGATACGCAGTATTTT
>TRBD2|many|TRBJ2-7|TRBV20-1
CSAGREGYAYEQYF
TGCAGTGCTGGGCGGGAGGGGTACGCCTACGAGCAGTACTTC
>.|few|TRBJ1-6|TRBV6-2/TRBV6-3
CASSYDGRLNSPLHF
TGTGCCAGCAGTTACGATGGGCGTCTGAATTCACCCCTCCACTTT
>.|.|TRBJ2-5|TRBV3-1
CASSPGDSSLQETQYF
TGTGCCAGCAGCCCGGGGGACAGTTCCCTACAAGAGACCCAGTACTTC
>.|.|TRBJ1-6|TRBV20-1
CSARPGGSPLHF
TGCAGTGCTAGACCAGGTGGTTCACCCCTCCACTTT
>TRBD2|many|TRBJ2-1|TRBV10-3
CAISEIKTSGRAYEQFF
TGTGCCATCAGTGAGATAAAGACTAGCGGGAGGGCCTATGAGCAGTTCTTC
>.|many|TRBJ1-1|TRBV2
CASSEMVGRATEAFF
TGTGCCAGCAGTGAAATGGTGGGCAGGGCCACTGAAGCTTTCTTT
>.|.|TRBJ1-5|TRBV6-1
CASSEHSSRHQHF
TGTGCCAGCAGTGAACACTCGAGTCGGCACCAGCATTTT
>.|once|TRBJ1-6|TRBV30
CACGTWGVSPLHF
TGTGCCTGTGGCACATGGGGCGTTTCACCCCTCCACTTT
>.|many|TRBJ2-7|TRBV30
CAWNHPNSEQYF
TGTGCCTGGAACCATCCCAATAGCGAGCAGTACTTC
>.|many|TRBJ2-1|TRBV10-3
CAIGDGSDEQFF
TGTGCCATCGGAGACGGGAGCGATGAGCAGTTCTTC
>TRBD2|.|TRBJ2-1|TRBV24-1
CATSDNPLTSGRAFYNEQFF
TGTGCCACCAGTGACAACCCGCTGACTAGCGGGAGGGCCTTCTACAATGAGCAGTTCTTC
>TRBD2|many|TRBJ2-1|TRBV5-5
CASSPGAGRVNEQFF
TGTGCCAGCAGCCCCGGGGCAGGGAGGGTAAATGAGCAGTTCTTC
>.|many|TRBJ1-3|TRBV2
CASKGAGGNTIYF
TGTGCCAGCAAAGGGGCTGGTGGAAACACCATATATTTT
>TRBD1|.|TRBJ1-4|TRBV30
CAWRPTGAPNYKLFF
TGTGCCTGGAGGCCTACAGGGGCACCTAATTATAAACTGTTTTTT
>.|many|TRBJ1-1|TRBV10-3
CAIQDSPMNTEAFF
TGTGCCATACAGGACAGCCCAATGAACACTGAAGCTTTCTTT
>.|once|TRBJ2-7|TRBV5-1
CASSQQGSYYEQYF
TGCGCCAGCAGCCAACAGGGATCTTACTACGAGCAGTACTTC
>.|few|TRBJ1-2|TRBV6-1
CASSETGFLGYTF
TGTGCCAGCAGTGAAACAGGGTTTCTTGGCTACACCTTC
>TRBD2|.|TRBJ2-2|TRBV28
CASSWQRGYTGELFF
TGTGCCAGCAGTTGGCAGCGGGGATACACCGGGGAGCTGTTTTTT
>TRBD1|many|TRBJ2-1|TRBV11-1
CASSLGGTGGENEQFF
TGTGCCAGCAGCTTAGGGGGGACAGGGGGCGAGAATGAGCAGTTCTTC
>TRBD2|many|TRBJ2-1|TRBV11-2
CASSLELAGGTYNEQFF
TGTGCCAGCAGCTTAGAACTAGCGGGAGGGACCTACAATGAGCAGTTCTTC